The following is a T cell receptor beta chain sequence with its context. This CDR3 region has 14 residues. The V and J ends lost 5 bases and 0 bases respectively, with 9 bases between them. Germline V lookup: CDR1 SGHVS, CDR2 FQNEAQ. The sample belongs to a study of OX40 agonist ivuxolimab in advanced cancers. About the research overall: All patients had ivuxolimab intravenously every 2 weeks at 0.01 to 10 mg/kg. Participants averaged approximately 65 years of age (range about 23 to 90) and were roughly 83% male. Hepatocellular carcinoma, melanoma, renal cell or head and neck cancer occurred in dose-escalation patients.

TCRdb's table, derived via immunoSEQ multiplex PCR, lists solely in-frame clones and lacks some. The sample yields over 55,000 clones, around 80% seen once. At cycle 4 day 1, cycle 7 day 1, and baseline, blood was sampled. This material consisted of CD4+ or CD8+ T cells sorted from blood, taken in a trial of the OX40 agonist ivuxolimab. This chain connects TRBV7-8 to TRBJ2-3; a weak D match, TRBD2 (5 bases). The sequence came from an adult with an advanced solid tumor such as melanoma, head and neck, liver or kidney cancer. The CDR3 reads CASSPSGSTDTQYF. In DNA, the CDR3 is TGTGCCAGCAGCCCCAGCGGAAGCACAGATACGCAGTATTTT.